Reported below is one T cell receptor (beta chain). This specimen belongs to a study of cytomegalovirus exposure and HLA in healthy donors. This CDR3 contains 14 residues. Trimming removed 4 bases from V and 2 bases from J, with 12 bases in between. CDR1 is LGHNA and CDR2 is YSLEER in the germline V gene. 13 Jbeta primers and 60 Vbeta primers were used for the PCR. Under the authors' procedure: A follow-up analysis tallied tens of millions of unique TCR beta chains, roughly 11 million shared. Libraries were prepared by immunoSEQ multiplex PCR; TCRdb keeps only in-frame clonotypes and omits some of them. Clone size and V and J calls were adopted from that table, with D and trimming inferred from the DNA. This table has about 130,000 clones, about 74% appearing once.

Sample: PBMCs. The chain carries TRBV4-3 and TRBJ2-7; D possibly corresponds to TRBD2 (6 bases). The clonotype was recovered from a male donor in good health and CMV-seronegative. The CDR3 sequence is CASSPQGGTYEQYF. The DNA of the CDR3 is TGCGCCAGCAGCCCGCAGGGAGGCACCTACGAGCAGTACTTC.